The following is a T cell receptor (beta chain) sequence with its context. This specimen comes from a study of T cell responses to AZD1222 COVID-19 vaccine. Germline-derived CDR1 and CDR2 are MGHRA and YSYEKL. The V segment lost 3 bases and the J segment 1 base; nucleotides outside the gene matches: 9. The CDR3 contains 17 residues. Profiling relied on immunoSEQ multiplex PCR, and the TCRdb table lists in-frame clones only, not all of them. The sample shows 66,000 or so clones, around 79% of them seen only once. The source is an adult in good health. This material consisted of peripheral blood, taken on day 0 of MenACWY control vaccination. The V call is TRBV4-1, the J call TRBJ2-5, with TRBD1 matching 9 bases. CDR3 bases: TGCGCCAGCAGCCAGGTCCCGGGACAGGGACGCCAAGAGACCCAGTACTTC. Translated: CASSQVPGQGRQETQYF.